This is a list of T cell receptor beta chains from one sample in a study of T cells in Graves' hyperthyroidism and ophthalmopathy. TCRdb reanalysed the multiplex PCR reads using MiXCR and keeps one entry per CDR3 protein. The table shows about 100,000 distinct CDR3 sequences, with about 17% occurring only once. The source material was blood. The receptors here all came from a woman between 50 and 59 years old with Graves' hyperthyroidism. Both conserved end residues are part of each CDR3. The D gene is left open where the match is weak. Size tells how often a clone was seen (once, few, many) or the class of an expanded clone, and some rows leave it out.

>TRBJ2-3|TRBV12-3/TRBV12-4|many|TRBD1
TGTGCCAGCAGGTGGGACAGGGAAGATACGCAGTATTTT
CASRWDREDTQYF
>TRBJ2-1|TRBV11-2|many|.
TGTGCCAGCGTGAAGGGTGGCGGACTATACAATGAGCAGTTCTTC
CASVKGGGLYNEQFF
>TRBJ1-2|TRBV24-1|.|.
TGTGCCACCAGTGCCCCAGACAGTGGCTACACCTTC
CATSAPDSGYTF
>TRBJ2-2|TRBV12-3/TRBV12-4|many|.
TGTGCCAGCAGTTGGAGGGTCCCCGGGGAGCTGTTTTTT
CASSWRVPGELFF
>TRBJ1-4|TRBV29-1|few|.
TGCAGCGTTGAAGTTCAGAATGAAAAACTGTTTTTT
CSVEVQNEKLFF
>TRBJ2-1|TRBV13|many|TRBD2
TGTGCCAGCAGCTCCGGGACTAGCGGGAGAAGGTCCTACAATGAGCAGTTCTTC
CASSSGTSGRRSYNEQFF
>TRBJ1-1|TRBV2|many|.
TGTGCCAGCAGCGGGTGGGAGAACACTGAAGCTTTCTTT
CASSGWENTEAFF
>TRBJ2-4|TRBV2|many|.
TGTGCCAGCAGTGTAGGGGAATCAAACATTCAGTACTTC
CASSVGESNIQYF
>TRBJ1-3|TRBV14|.|.
TGTGCCAGCAGCCCCCGGGACAGAAACACCATATATTTT
CASSPRDRNTIYF
>TRBJ2-3|TRBV29-1|once|.
TGCAGCGTAAAGCATCCCGTAGCAGATACGCAGTATTTT
CSVKHPVADTQYF
>TRBJ1-1|TRBV4-1|large|TRBD1
TGCGCCAGCGGACAGGGCAGTGGAGCTTTCTTT
CASGQGSGAFF
>TRBJ1-6|TRBV11-2|many|.
TGTGCCAGCAGCTTGAGAGGACCGATACCCCTCCACTTT
CASSLRGPIPLHF
>TRBJ2-5|TRBV5-1|many|TRBD2
TGCGCCAGCAGCTTAGCGGGAGAGGGCGAGACCCAGTACTTC
CASSLAGEGETQYF
>TRBJ1-4|TRBV20-1|many|.
TGCAGTGCTAGACAGAACGAAAAACTGTTTTTT
CSARQNEKLFF
>TRBJ2-5|TRBV19|.|.
TGTGCCAGTAGTTTTAGTGAGACCCAGTACTTC
CASSFSETQYF
>TRBJ2-1|TRBV20-1|many|TRBD2
TGCAGTGCTAGAGATGGGCTAGCGGGGGGGGATGAGCAGTTCTTC
CSARDGLAGGDEQFF
>TRBJ1-2|TRBV5-6|many|.
TGTGCCAGCTCGCCCCAGGGGCAAGTCTATGGCTACACCTTC
CASSPQGQVYGYTF
>TRBJ1-5|TRBV12-3/TRBV12-4|many|.
TGTGCCAGCAGTTTTCAAGGGGGGGAGCCCCAGCATTTT
CASSFQGGEPQHF
>TRBJ2-1|TRBV28|many|TRBD2
TGTGCCACCCGAGAATCTAGCGGAGAGCAGTTCTTC
CATRESSGEQFF
>TRBJ1-2|TRBV5-1|.|TRBD1
TGCGCCAGCAGCACGGGACAGAGCTATGGCTACACCTTC
CASSTGQSYGYTF
>TRBJ1-4|TRBV12-3/TRBV12-4|.|.
TGTGCCAGCAGTTTGATGGCGAATGAAAAACTGTTTTTT
CASSLMANEKLFF
>TRBJ2-1|TRBV5-1|many|.
TGCGCCAGCAGCTTGGCCGGACAAGTATACAATGAGCAGTTCTTC
CASSLAGQVYNEQFF
>TRBJ1-4|TRBV20-1|many|.
TGCAGTGCTAGAGAAGGTAGTCTTCAAGCGACTAATGAAAAACTGTTTTTT
CSAREGSLQATNEKLFF
>TRBJ2-1|TRBV4-1|many|TRBD2
TGCGCCAGCAGCCATCGAGCGGGAGACTACAATGAGCAGTTCTTC
CASSHRAGDYNEQFF
>TRBJ2-2|TRBV7-3|many|.
TGTGCCAGCAGCGAAAACAGCCCAGGGAACACCGGGGAGCTGTTTTTT
CASSENSPGNTGELFF
>TRBJ1-2|TRBV6-2/TRBV6-3|few|.
TGTGCCAGCAGTTACTCGGCAGTTCGAGGGTTTCGCAACTATGGCTACACCTTC
CASSYSAVRGFRNYGYTF
>TRBJ2-3|TRBV15|few|.
TGTGCCACCAGCGGAGGGGGCTTCACAGATACGCAGTATTTT
CATSGGGFTDTQYF
>TRBJ2-1|TRBV13|.|TRBD2
TGTGCCAGCAGCCAAGTGTCTAGCGGGAGAAGTTCCTACAATGAGCAGTTCTTC
CASSQVSSGRSSYNEQFF
>TRBJ2-1|TRBV20-1|many|.
TGCAGTGCTAGGAAAACGGGAGAATATGAGCAGTTCTTC
CSARKTGEYEQFF
>TRBJ1-1|TRBV20-1|many|.
TGCAGTGCTAGAGGGGATCGGGGTATGAACACTGAAGCTTTCTTT
CSARGDRGMNTEAFF
>TRBJ2-1|TRBV20-1|few|TRBD2
TGCAGTGCCGAAAGCGGGGCTAGCGGGGGAAATGAGCAGTTCTTC
CSAESGASGGNEQFF
>TRBJ2-3|TRBV28|.|TRBD2
TGTGCCAGCAGGGGGGGAGCGGGGCCACGCACAGATACGCAGTATTTT
CASRGGAGPRTDTQYF
>TRBJ1-6|TRBV2|many|.
TGTGCCAGCAGTTCTCCGGGGGAACAATCACCCCTCCACTTT
CASSSPGEQSPLHF
>TRBJ2-5|TRBV4-2|many|TRBD2
TGTGCCAGCAGCCAAGGCAGCGGGGGGGGAGAGACCCAGTACTTC
CASSQGSGGGETQYF
>TRBJ1-4|TRBV5-1|many|.
TGCGCCAGCAGCTTGGCGGCAGGGAGTAATGAAAAACTGTTTTTT
CASSLAAGSNEKLFF
>TRBJ1-1|TRBV11-2|many|.
TGTGCCAGCAGCTTGTCAGTCGGTACGCCAACGGCTGAAGCTTTCTTT
CASSLSVGTPTAEAFF
>TRBJ2-1|TRBV9|many|TRBD2
TGTGCCAGCAGCGCCGAGCGGGGGTCCTACAATGAGCAGTTCTTC
CASSAERGSYNEQFF
>TRBJ1-5|TRBV7-2|.|.
TGTGCCAGCAGCTCTTGGGACAGCAATCAGCCCCAGCATTTT
CASSSWDSNQPQHF
>TRBJ1-1|TRBV20-1|many|.
TGCAGTGCCCCGGGTTTTGGTAGGAACACTGAAGCTTTCTTT
CSAPGFGRNTEAFF
>TRBJ2-1|TRBV2|few|TRBD2
TGTGCCAGCAGTGGGACTAGCGGGAGACTCGGTGAGCAGTTCTTC
CASSGTSGRLGEQFF
>TRBJ1-3|TRBV7-2|many|.
TGTGCCAGCAGCTTATCGAGGTCCTCTGGAAACACCATATATTTT
CASSLSRSSGNTIYF
>TRBJ1-3|TRBV7-9|many|.
TGTGCCGTTTCTGGAAACACCATATATTTT
CAVSGNTIYF
>TRBJ2-5|TRBV6-2/TRBV6-3|.|.
TGTGCCAGCAGTTATGTCTACCAAGAGACCCAGTACTTC
CASSYVYQETQYF
>TRBJ2-3|TRBV2|many|.
TGTGCCAGCAGTGAAGGCCGGGCGGGACGCACAGATACGCAGTATTTT
CASSEGRAGRTDTQYF
>TRBJ1-4|TRBV11-2|many|.
TGTGCCAGCAGCTTAGTACCCGCGTCAACTAATGAAAAACTGTTTTTT
CASSLVPASTNEKLFF
>TRBJ2-3|TRBV28|.|TRBD2
TGTGCCAGCAGTCTTAATCCCCGACTAGCGGGAGTACCAGATACGCAGTATTTT
CASSLNPRLAGVPDTQYF
>TRBJ2-1|TRBV4-1|few|.
TGCGCCAGCAGCCAATCCATTCGTTGGGATGAGCAGTTCTTC
CASSQSIRWDEQFF
>TRBJ2-1|TRBV12-3/TRBV12-4|many|.
TGTGCCAGCAGTTTTTCTACAAGGGGGAACAATGAGCAGTTCTTC
CASSFSTRGNNEQFF
>TRBJ2-5|TRBV2|.|.
TGTGCCAGCAGTGAAAGGGTACTAGCACCAGAGACCCAGTACTTC
CASSERVLAPETQYF
>TRBJ1-3|TRBV19|many|.
TGTGCCAGTCAAAGCAGCTCTGGAAACACCATATATTTT
CASQSSSGNTIYF
>TRBJ2-5|TRBV5-6|.|.
TGTGCCAGCAGCGGTTCAGGGGGGCAAGAGACCCAGTACTTC
CASSGSGGQETQYF
>TRBJ2-1|TRBV5-1|many|.
TGCGCCAGCAGCTTGTCACCCCACAATGAGCAGTTCTTC
CASSLSPHNEQFF
>TRBJ2-3|TRBV24-1|.|TRBD1
TGTGCCACCAGTGACATCGACGGGACAGGGAAAGCAGATACGCAGTATTTT
CATSDIDGTGKADTQYF
>TRBJ1-2|TRBV15|many|.
TGTGCCACCAGCAGAGATCAAAAGGGAACCTATGGCTACACCTTC
CATSRDQKGTYGYTF
>TRBJ2-3|TRBV6-6|many|TRBD1
TGTGCCAGCAGTTACTCGTTTGGGACAGGGAGCACAGATACGCAGTATTTT
CASSYSFGTGSTDTQYF
>TRBJ2-7|TRBV7-6|.|TRBD2
TGTGCCAGCAGTGGGGAGACTAGCGGATCGTCAAGCTCCTACGAGCAGTACTTC
CASSGETSGSSSSYEQYF
>TRBJ2-5|TRBV29-1|many|TRBD1
TGCAGCGTTGAAGGAATCCTAGGGGGACAGGGGATGCAGGAGACCCAGTACTTC
CSVEGILGGQGMQETQYF
>TRBJ2-7|TRBV6-2/TRBV6-3|many|.
TGTGCCAGCAGGGGTTGGGCTGCGGAGCAGTACTTC
CASRGWAAEQYF
>TRBJ2-5|TRBV5-1|many|.
TGCGCCAGCAGCTTGGCCAAACAGGGGACTGAGACCCAGTACTTC
CASSLAKQGTETQYF